This TCR beta chain originates from a study of blood T cell repertoires in COVID-19 (dated by TCRdb to the early 2020s). The study in broad terms: Collaborator samples came from the United States, Italy and Spain and covered acute and convalescent phases of COVID-19. Subjects who had been exposed to COVID-19, were actively infected with it, or had recovered from it provided the deeply sampled blood TCRbeta repertoires that made up the dataset. Nearly every sample came with metadata listing a de-identified subject ID, COVID-19 status, age in years and sex. The samples were drawn from two sources: the first 160 participants of the ongoing ImmuneRACE study, and 1,200 or so subjects contributed by 6 global collaborators. The repertoires were released in a freely available public database meant as a resource for research on the immune response to SARS-CoV-2. Where HLA class I and class II types were available, the types were taken from metadata supplied by the sample provider, not from assay-based typing. The prospective study material was composed of cDNA or gDNA derived from T cells, B-cell-depleted T cells, or PBMCs.

TCRbeta CDR3 regions were amplified from genomic DNA using the immunoSEQ Assay, a bias-controlled multiplex PCR. In the authors' own workflow: Within the assay, amplification of reference gene primers was used to estimate how many nucleated cells each sample contained. To quantify the absolute abundance of each unique TCRbeta CDR3 rearrangement, sequence reads were collapsed and filtered. For each sample, productive Simpson clonality was calculated as the square root of Simpson's diversity index across productive rearrangements. TCRdb re-hosts the immuneACCESS table, in-frame sequences only. Its copies lack some clones; in the studies checked, an unresolved V gene accounts for under half of them, and the cause for the rest is not known. Clone size and the V and J calls come from that table; the DNA yielded D and trimming. The sample table records about 200,000 clones; about 90% of these occur just once. The ten largest clones represent roughly a fifth of the sample.

Whole blood was collected in K2EDTA tubes by collaborating institutions according to the institutions' own protocols. For TCRbeta analysis, collaborators shipped samples in one of three forms: frozen whole blood, isolated PBMCs, or DNA extracted from either of those sample types. Turning to this clone: The antigen this receptor binds is unknown. No much larger clone exists at a distance of one base, and base qualities are not known.

The CDR3 has 14 amino acids, counting the end cysteine and phenylalanine. Only the CDR3 portion is preserved as DNA: 42 bases, with reading frame beginning at the first base. Cut back by 0 bases and 8 bases, the V and J ends lie 14 bases apart. In the germline V gene, CDR1 corresponds to SGHRS and CDR2 to YFSETQ. What the authors observed across the whole study: Clinical and demographic metadata were provided uncurated, with the amount varying by source and participant.

Recombination linked TRBV5-1 to TRBJ1-2; the D region possibly corresponds to TRBD1 (5 bases align). The receptor comes from a man in his sixties with active or convalescent COVID-19. Material for sequencing was peripheral blood. The nucleotide sequence reads as follows: TGCGCCAGCAGCTTGGCCCTGGGACTGGAGGGCTACACCTTC. This is translated as CASSLALGLEGYTF. Beyond the CDR3, the reference TRBV5-1 and TRBJ1-2 genes provide the residues; the full variable domain reads: KAGVTQTPRYLIKTRGQQVTLSCSPISGHRSVSWYQQTPGQGLQFLFEYFSETQRNKGNFPGRFSGRQFSNSRSEMNVSTLELGDSALYLCASSLALGLEGYTFGSGTRLTVV.